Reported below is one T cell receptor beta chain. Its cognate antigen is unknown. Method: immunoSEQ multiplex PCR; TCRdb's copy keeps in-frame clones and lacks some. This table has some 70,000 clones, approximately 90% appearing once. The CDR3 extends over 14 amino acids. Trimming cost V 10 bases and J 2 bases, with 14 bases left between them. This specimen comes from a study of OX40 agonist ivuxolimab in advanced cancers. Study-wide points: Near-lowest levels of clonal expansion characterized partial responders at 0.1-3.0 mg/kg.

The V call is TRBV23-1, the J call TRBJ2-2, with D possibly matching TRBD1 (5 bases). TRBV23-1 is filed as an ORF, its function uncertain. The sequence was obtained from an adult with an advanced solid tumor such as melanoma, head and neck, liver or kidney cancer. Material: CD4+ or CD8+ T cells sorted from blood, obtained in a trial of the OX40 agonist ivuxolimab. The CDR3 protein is CATAPDRNTGELFF. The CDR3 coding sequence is TGCGCCACCGCCCCCGACAGAAACACCGGGGAGCTGTTTTTT.